This record covers a single T cell receptor (beta chain). V dropped 6 bases and J dropped 2; count of bases not matched to a gene: 5. The CDR3 has 15 amino acids. The germline V gene encodes CDR1 MGHDK and CDR2 SYGVNS. This specimen belongs to a study of neoadjuvant anti-PD-1 for oral cavity cancer. Study overall: Patients without progression received a fourth nivolumab dose around day 43, then surgical resection on days 50-56.

The data were produced by immunoSEQ multiplex PCR, yet TCRdb's version contains in-frame clones alone and is incomplete. The sample lists 30,000 to 40,000 clones, more than 75% occurring once. J is TRBJ2-5 and V is TRBV25-1; 11 bases fit TRBD2. The specimen comprised PBMCs, sampled before nivolumab (anti-PD-1) treatment. The TCR was taken from a person between 40 and 85 years old with oral cavity squamous cell carcinoma. The CDR3 region is CASRGLAELQETQYF. The CDR3, as DNA: TGTGCCAGCAGGGGACTAGCGGAGCTACAAGAGACCCAGTACTTC.